The clone carrying this TCR beta chain was seen more than once but under ten times. The antigen is undetermined. 5'RACE, which relied on constant-segment primers, yielded TCR alpha and TCR beta cDNA libraries carrying sample barcodes and UMIs. TCRdb recomputed calls from the 5' RACE reads with MiXCR, one row per CDR3 protein. The sample has 85,000 to 130,000 distinct CDR3 sequences; 9.5% to 15% are singletons. This CDR3 comprises 13 residues. The J segment lost 4 bases and the V segment lost 5 bases, leaving 4 bases of the junction unmatched. The data belong to a study of T-cell memory formation after mild COVID-19. On the study more broadly: Most TCR clusters belonged to a single donor.

Study conclusions and caveats: Memory from before infection featured some responding clones, which suggests cross-reactive memory joined. Clones contracting over day 15 to 85 were CD4/CD8 balanced, with later expanders leaning CD4+.

The TCR was taken from an adult woman who had mild COVID-19 (a few samples of this study predate the infection). Cell type and time point are not known. Sequencing used PBMCs or a T cell subset sorted from them (not recorded which). The chain uses TRBV12-3 or TRBV12-4 and TRBJ2-5; 7 positions agree with TRBD2. For the CDR3, the DNA is TGTGCCAGCAGTACGTCTAGCGGAGAGACCCAGTACTTC. Amino acids: CASSTSSGETQYF.